A single sample gave rise to the 30 T cell receptor beta chains below, sequenced in a study of T cells in Graves' hyperthyroidism and ophthalmopathy. Researchers took RNA transcripts and amplified the TCR beta CDR3 regions from them. When the TCR CDR3 underwent first-round RT-PCR, the HTBI primer set was used. TCRdb fed the multiplex PCR reads into MiXCR, producing one record per CDR3 protein. The sample holds hundreds of thousands of distinct CDR3 sequences, around 15% seen once. The sequenced material came from blood. These receptors were taken from a woman aged 25 to 39 with Graves' hyperthyroidism.

This chain joins TRBV19 and TRBJ2-3; D remains unclear. Trimming stripped 4 bases from V and 2 bases from J, with 4 bases between. The germline V gene encodes CDR1 LNHDA and CDR2 SQIVND (reference sequence). The CDR3 consists of 12 residues. CDR3 sequence reads: CASSTLTDTQYF. The CDR3 coding sequence is TGTGCCAGTAGTACCCTCACAGATACGCAGTATTTT.

The chain carries TRBV5-4 and TRBJ2-3; 8 nucleotides line up with TRBD1. Germline V gene lookup returns CDR1 SGHNT and CDR2 YYREEE (reference sequence). Germline trimming cut 5 bases from V and 0 bases from J; bases unmatched to any gene: 5. CDR3 length: 15 amino acids. CDR3 bases: TGTGCCAGCAGGCCCGGGACAGGAAGCACAGATACGCAGTATTTT. Its translation is CASRPGTGSTDTQYF.

This clonotype was counted between two and nine times. The chain has TRBV5-6 and TRBJ2-4; a possible D gene is TRBD2 (5 bases). Per germline, CDR1 SGHDT and CDR2 YYEEEE. Trimming left V 2 bases short and J 5 bases short, with 14 bases between. The CDR3 extends over 15 amino acids. In DNA form, the CDR3 reads TGTGCCAGCAGCTTATCACCGGGATCCCAAAACATTCAGTACTTC. It is translated as CASSLSPGSQNIQYF.

To note about this clonotype: Possible read error: a much larger clone is one base away. The genes are TRBV3-1 and TRBJ2-7; 7 nucleotides agree with TRBD2. Germline V gene lookup returns CDR1 LGHDT and CDR2 YNNKEL (reference sequence). The CDR3 has 16 residues. The CDR3 DNA reads as TGTGCCAGCGGCCAAGATAGCGGGTGGGAAGGATACGAGCAGTACTTC. Protein: CASGQDSGWEGYEQYF.

The J gene is TRBJ1-3, the V gene TRBV5-8, with D tentatively TRBD1 (5 bases). The germline V and J ends were trimmed by 3 bases and 0 bases, with 13 bases remaining between them. CDR3 length: 16 residues. Germline CDR1 is SGHTS and CDR2 is YDEGEE. DNA of the CDR3: TGTGCCAGCAGCTGGGGACCGATCTCCTCTGGAAACACCATATATTTT. It translates to CASSWGPISSGNTIYF.

This clonotype was observed at least ten times. The V call is TRBV27, the J call TRBJ2-2; 9 bases align to TRBD1. The trim removed 5 bases at V and 4 bases at J, leaving 5 bases unmatched. The CDR3 runs 15 residues. Germline CDR1 reads MNHEY; CDR2 reads SMNVEV (reference sequence). In nucleotides, the CDR3 is TGTGCCAGCAGTAAGGACAGGGGTTCCACCGGGGAGCTGTTTTTT. Translating gives CASSKDRGSTGELFF.

Many counts were recorded for this clonotype. This chain joins TRBV5-5 and TRBJ2-7, with D possibly TRBD1 on 6 matching bases. The V gene lost 4 bases and the J gene lost 3 bases, with 14 bases spanning the gap. CDR3 size: 14 residues. The V gene's germline CDR1 is SGHKS and CDR2 YYEKEE (reference sequence). CDR3 bases: TGTGCCAGCAGCCAAACTACAGGGATCTACGAGCAGTACTTC. It yields the protein CASSQTTGIYEQYF.

This clonotype was counted many times. The J gene is TRBJ2-1, the V gene TRBV2; 10 nucleotides agree with TRBD2. V was clipped by 2 bases and J by 7 bases; unmatched bases: 5. Germline assignment: CDR1 SNHLY and CDR2 FYNNEI. This CDR3 is built from 15 residues. CDR3 coding DNA: TGTGCCAGCAGTGAACCGGGACTAGCGTTAAATGAGCAGTTCTTC. Its translation: CASSEPGLALNEQFF.

The chain couples TRBV4-1 to TRBJ2-6, with D unclear. CDR1 is MGHRA, CDR2 YSYEKL, per germline. This CDR3 has 15 residues. Trimming pared 1 base from V and 2 bases from J, leaving 6 bases between. CDR3 coding DNA: TGCGCCAGCAGCCAAGCGGGTACTGGGGCCAACGTCCTGACTTTC. Amino acid sequence: CASSQAGTGANVLTF.

This clonotype was recorded many times. This chain connects TRBV12-3 or TRBV12-4 to TRBJ1-5, with D possibly matching TRBD1 (5 bases). CDR3 size: 15 residues. Deletions cut 6 bases from V and 6 bases from J, with 18 bases between. The CDR3 protein is CASSPRQSATQPQHF. The CDR3 DNA reads TGTGCCAGCAGCCCAAGACAGTCGGCGACTCAGCCCCAGCATTTT.

V and J are TRBV13 and TRBJ1-1; D is unresolved. Germline values: CDR1 PRHDT, CDR2 FYEKMQ (reference sequence). V was pared by 4 bases and J by 0 bases, with 12 bases between. The CDR3 consists of 15 residues. In DNA form, the CDR3 reads TGTGCCAGCAGCTCACTGACGGGGATGAACACTGAAGCTTTCTTT. As protein: CASSSLTGMNTEAFF.

This clonotype has a count of ten or more. This chain connects TRBV20-1 to TRBJ2-5; no firm D call. CDR1 and CDR2 from the germline V gene are DFQATT and SNEGSKA (reference sequence). V dropped 4 bases and J dropped 5 bases, with 11 bases sitting between them. The CDR3 length is 12 residues. CDR3 protein: CSAKALRETQYF. In nucleotides, the CDR3 is TGCAGTGCTAAGGCGCTCCGGGAGACCCAGTACTTC.

Worth noting for this clonotype: This sequence may be a read error, since a much larger clone differs from it by one base. The chain is built from TRBV9 and TRBJ2-7; a weak D match, TRBD1 (6 bases). Germline loops: CDR1 SGDLS, CDR2 YYNGEE. V dropped 2 bases and J dropped 2 bases, with 8 bases sitting between them. CDR3 size: 13 residues. CDR3 sequence: CASSVWTAYEQYF. As DNA, the CDR3 is TGTGCCAGCAGCGTTTGGACAGCCTACGAGCAGTACTTC.

The J gene is TRBJ1-2, the V gene TRBV29-1; the D is unclear. There are 12 residues in the CDR3. The V and J ends lost 2 bases and 10 bases respectively, with 14 bases between them. Germline lookup yields CDR1 SQVTM and CDR2 ANQGSEA. The CDR3 protein is CSVELDSGDYTF. CDR3 bases: TGCAGCGTTGAATTGGACTCCGGCGACTACACCTTC.

This clonotype was found a few times. This chain links TRBV20-1 with TRBJ2-7; 9 bases align to TRBD1. CDR3 length equals 14 residues. V trimming: 5 bases; J trimming: 5 bases; junction bases outside the gene matches: 10. Germline V gene data show CDR1 as DFQATT and CDR2 as SNEGSKA (reference sequence). CDR3 coding DNA: TGCAGTGCTCCCGGGACAGGGACCATAAACGAGCAGTACTTC. It specifies CSAPGTGTINEQYF.

This clonotype was detected ten times or more. CDR3 in DNA: TGTGCCAGCAGAGGGGGACAGATTAACTATGGCTACACCTTC. This sequence encodes CASRGGQINYGYTF. The chain recombines TRBV28 with TRBJ1-2, with 7 nucleotides matching TRBD1. This CDR3 comprises 14 residues. The germline V gene has CDR1 MDHEN and CDR2 SYDVKM. The V gene end was trimmed by 6 bases and the J gene end by 1 base; junction bases not matched to a gene: 5.

This clonotype has a count of ten or more. The rearrangement links TRBV30 to TRBJ2-5; D is possibly TRBD1 (5 bases). Germline V gene data show CDR1 as GTSNPN and CDR2 as SVGIG (reference sequence). The CDR3 runs to 15 residues. V dropped 2 bases and J dropped 1 base, with 14 bases sitting between them. The chain's CDR3 is CAWSKGFLPQETQYF. CDR3 sequence (DNA): TGTGCCTGGAGTAAGGGGTTCCTGCCCCAAGAGACCCAGTACTTC.

This clonotype was counted many times. CDR3 DNA sequence: TGTGCCAGCAGGAGCGAGATACGTACAGGGGTGCGAGAGACCCAGTACTTC. Its protein is CASRSEIRTGVRETQYF. The chain has TRBV28 and TRBJ2-5; 7 bases align to TRBD1. The V segment lost 6 bases and the J segment 4 bases; nucleotides outside the gene matches: 17. The germline gives CDR1 MDHEN, CDR2 SYDVKM. This CDR3 is 17 amino acids long.

Points on this clonotype: A junction boundary mismatches the germline segment, possibly from a read error. The chain carries TRBV19 and TRBJ1-1; TRBD1 might be the D (6 bases). The CDR3 loop spans 15 amino acids. CDR1 LNHDA and CDR2 SQIVND come from the germline V gene (reference sequence). The CDR3 DNA follows: TGTGTCAGTAGACGTCCTACAGGGATCCCCACTGAAGCTTTCTTT. Translated: CVSRRPTGIPTEAFF. Looking up the rest from reference TRBV19 and TRBJ1-1 gives the full variable domain: DGGITQSPKYLFRKEGQNVTLSCEQNLNHDAMYWYRQDPGQGLRLIYYSQIVNDFQKGDIAEGYSVSREKKESFPLTVTSAQKNPTAFYLCVSRRPTGIPTEAFFGQGTRLTVV.

This clonotype showed up many times. The rearrangement links TRBV2 to TRBJ1-5; the D gene is possibly TRBD1 (6 bases). The CDR3 contains 14 residues. In germline, CDR1 is SNHLY, CDR2 FYNNEI. Trimming cost V 11 bases and J 4 bases, with 18 bases left between them. CDR3 amino acids: CACPGQPRNQPQHF. CDR3 nucleotide sequence: TGTGCCTGCCCCGGACAGCCCCGAAATCAGCCCCAGCATTTT. Variable domain in full (rest from reference TRBV2 and TRBJ1-5): EPEVTQTPSHQVTQMGQEVILRCVPISNHLYFYWYRQILGQKVEFLVSFYNNEISEKSEIFDDQFSVERPDGSNFTLKIRSTKLEDSAMYFCACPGQPRNQPQHFGDGTRLSIL.

The genes are TRBV12-5 and TRBJ1-3; D is uncertain. The CDR3 is 12 amino acids. The V end was cut by 3 bases, the J end by 8 bases, with 8 bases between. Germline V gene sequence: CDR1 LGHNT, CDR2 FRNRAP. This chain's CDR3 is CASGLSDYTIYF. The DNA of the CDR3 is TGTGCTAGTGGTTTATCGGACTACACCATATATTTT.

The chain couples TRBV27 to TRBJ1-4; D is uncertain. CDR1 and CDR2 from the germline V gene are MNHEY and SMNVEV (reference sequence). The CDR3 has 16 amino acids. V lost 7 bases, J lost 3 bases, and 18 bases lay in between. CDR3 in DNA: TGTGCCAGCACCCTATTCTCCTGGGGAGCTAATGAAAAACTGTTTTTT. Amino acid sequence: CASTLFSWGANEKLFF.

In this sample, this clonotype turned up many times. The chain has TRBV18 and TRBJ2-3; D gene unclear. CDR3 length equals 17 residues. Germline values: CDR1 KGHSH, CDR2 LQKENI. Trimming removed 10 bases at V and 2 bases at J, with 25 bases between. CDR3 sequence (DNA): TGTGCCACTCTCGGCGATACATTAGAAGGCTACACAGATACGCAGTATTTT. This translates into CATLGDTLEGYTDTQYF.

This chain links TRBV4-2 with TRBJ2-7, with no clear D. This CDR3 has 14 residues. CDR1 and CDR2 (germline): LGHNA, YNFKEQ. Trimming took 1 base from V and 5 from J, leaving 12 bases between them. The CDR3 region is CASSQVLGFHEQYF. The CDR3 bases are TGTGCCAGCAGCCAAGTTTTGGGTTTTCACGAGCAGTACTTC.

This clonotype was seen a handful of times. The genes are TRBV6-1 and TRBJ1-5, with D possibly matching TRBD1 (5 bases). The germline gives CDR1 MNHNS, CDR2 SASEGT. Deletions cut 1 base from V and 9 bases from J, with 13 bases between. The CDR3 contains 14 residues. CDR3 amino acids: CASSEGAGNWPQHF. The CDR3 DNA reads TGTGCCAGCAGTGAAGGGGCAGGGAATTGGCCCCAGCATTTT.

The rearrangement joins TRBV4-2 to TRBJ1-6; D is ambiguous. With 3 bases removed from V and 6 bases from J, the gap between germline ends came to 6 bases. Germline CDR1 LGHNA, CDR2 YNFKEQ. The CDR3 sequence is 13 residues long. The CDR3: CASSHYSNSPLHF. CDR3 sequence (DNA): TGTGCCAGCAGCCACTACAGTAATTCACCCCTCCACTTT.

The chain has TRBV11-2 and TRBJ1-1, with D hard to call. The V gene lost 2 bases and the J gene lost 10 bases, with 17 bases spanning the gap. Per the germline V gene, CDR1 is SGHAT and CDR2 is FQNNGV. CDR3 length: 14 amino acids. The DNA of the CDR3 is TGTGCCAGCAGCTTACTGACACAGAGTCGCGGAGCTTTCTTT. It specifies CASSLLTQSRGAFF. Based on the CDR3 plus reference TRBV11-2 and TRBJ1-1, the full variable domain is EAGVAQSPRYKIIEKRQSVAFWCNPISGHATLYWYQQILGQGPKLLIQFQNNGVVDDSQLPKDRFSAERLKGVDSTLKIQPAKLEDSAVYLCASSLLTQSRGAFFGQGTRLTVV.

The sample holds a few counts of this clonotype. In DNA, the CDR3 is TGTGCCAGCAGTTACTCACAGCGGGACACAGATACGCAGTATTTT. It translates to CASSYSQRDTDTQYF. The V call is TRBV6-2 or TRBV6-3, the J call TRBJ2-3; 7 bases align to TRBD2. The CDR3 loop spans 15 amino acids. Trimming at V came to 0 bases and at J to 2 bases, leaving 2 bases not matched to a gene. Germline CDR1 MNHEY, CDR2 SVGEGT.

The J gene is TRBJ1-4, the V gene TRBV30; tentative D call: TRBD1 (6 bases). Germline loops: CDR1 GTSNPN, CDR2 SVGIG (reference sequence). V shed 2 bases and J shed 5 bases, with 15 bases lying between them. The CDR3 loop spans 15 amino acids. The CDR3 loop is CAWSRNRELNEKLFF. The DNA of the CDR3 is TGTGCCTGGAGTCGAAACAGGGAATTGAATGAAAAACTGTTTTTT.

This clonotype was detected ten times or more. The rearrangement uses TRBV28 and TRBJ1-1; D is uncertain. This CDR3 region has 13 residues. Germline V gene sequence: CDR1 MDHEN, CDR2 SYDVKM. Trimming took 1 base from V and 2 from J, leaving 5 bases between them. This CDR3 is CASSLFTNTEAFF. The CDR3 nucleotides are TGTGCCAGCAGTTTATTCACTAACACTGAAGCTTTCTTT.